This record covers a single T cell receptor beta chain. The sample belongs to a study of shared T cell receptors in the human thymus. Generated by immunoSEQ multiplex PCR, the TCRdb table keeps only in-frame clones and is missing some. The sample yields hundreds of thousands of clones, approximately 89% seen once. These same records also appear under a second study, on human thymus T cells. From that paper: From resections taken during corrective heart surgery, the thymus tissue was obtained. Repertoires from thymus and blood appeared to show biased V and J gene usage. Related research described strongly overlapping thymic repertoires in unrelated people.

Sequences were obtained from thymocytes. The TCR sequence derives from a boy under two years old with a congenital heart defect.

The CDR3 is CASSLTRTGEVLGANVLTF. Written as DNA, the CDR3 is TGTGCCAGCAGCCTCACTCGGACAGGGGAGGTACTTGGGGCCAACGTCCTGACTTTC. The chain employs TRBV7-6 and TRBJ2-6; TRBD1 matches 9 bases. Germline lookup yields CDR1 SGHVS and CDR2 FNYEAQ. Trimming cost V 5 bases and J 3 bases; bases outside gene matches: 14. The CDR3 contains 19 residues.